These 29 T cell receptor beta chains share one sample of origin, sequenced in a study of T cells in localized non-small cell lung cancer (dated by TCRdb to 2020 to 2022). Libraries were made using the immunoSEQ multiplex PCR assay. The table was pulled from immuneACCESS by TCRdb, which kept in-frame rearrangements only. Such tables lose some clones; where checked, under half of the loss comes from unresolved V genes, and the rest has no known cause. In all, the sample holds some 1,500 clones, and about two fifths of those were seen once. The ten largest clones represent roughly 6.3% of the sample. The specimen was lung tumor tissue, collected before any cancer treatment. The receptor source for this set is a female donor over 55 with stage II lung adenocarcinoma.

The chain's CDR3 is CASGGPGDQVGELFF. As DNA, the CDR3 is TGTGCCAGTGGTGGTCCAGGGGACCAGGTCGGGGAGCTGTTTTTT. This sequence joins TRBV19 and TRBJ2-2, with D possibly TRBD1 on 6 matching bases. The germline V gene encodes CDR1 LNHDA and CDR2 SQIVND (reference sequence). The CDR3 spans 15 residues. V lost 8 bases, J lost 7 bases, and 20 bases lay in between. Full variable domain (missing parts from reference TRBV19 and TRBJ2-2): DGGITQSPKYLFRKEGQNVTLSCEQNLNHDAMYWYRQDPGQGLRLIYYSQIVNDFQKGDIAEGYSVSREKKESFPLTVTSAQKNPTAFYLCASGGPGDQVGELFFGEGSRLTVL.

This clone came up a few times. CDR3 protein: CASSLITGWTGKAFF. DNA for the CDR3: TGCGCCAGCAGCTTGATTACGGGTTGGACAGGGAAAGCTTTCTTT. The V call is TRBV5-1, the J call TRBJ1-1; 8 positions agree with TRBD1. The CDR3 runs 15 residues. Germline CDR1 reads SGHRS; CDR2 reads YFSETQ. The J segment lost 9 bases and the V segment lost 1 base, leaving 11 bases of the junction unmatched.

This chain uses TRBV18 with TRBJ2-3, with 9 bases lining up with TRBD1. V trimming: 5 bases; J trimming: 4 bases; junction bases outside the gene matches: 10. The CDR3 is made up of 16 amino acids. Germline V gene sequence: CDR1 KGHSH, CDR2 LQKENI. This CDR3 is CASSTPEGQGPDTQYF. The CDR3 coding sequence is TGTGCCAGCTCAACTCCGGAGGGACAGGGCCCAGATACGCAGTATTTT.

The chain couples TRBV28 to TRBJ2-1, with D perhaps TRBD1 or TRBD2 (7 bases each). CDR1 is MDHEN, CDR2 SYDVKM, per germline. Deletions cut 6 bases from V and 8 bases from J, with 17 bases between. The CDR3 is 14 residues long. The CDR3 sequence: CASRWQGGVDEQFF. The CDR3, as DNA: TGTGCCAGCAGGTGGCAGGGGGGGGTGGATGAGCAGTTCTTC.

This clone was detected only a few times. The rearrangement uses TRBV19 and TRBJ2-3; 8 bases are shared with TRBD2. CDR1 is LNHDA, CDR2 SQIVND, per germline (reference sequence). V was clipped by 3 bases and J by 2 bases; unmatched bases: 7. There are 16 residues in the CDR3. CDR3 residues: CASSMVSGGSTDTQYF. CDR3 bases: TGTGCCAGTAGTATGGTGAGCGGGGGTTCCACAGATACGCAGTATTTT.

In nucleotides, the CDR3 is TGTGCCAGCAGTTTAGGGCCCCCAGAGAATACGCAGTATTTT. It yields the protein CASSLGPPENTQYF. The chain combines TRBV28 with TRBJ2-3; no firm D call. V lost 2 bases and J lost 7, with 13 bases in between. Germline CDR1 and CDR2: MDHEN and SYDVKM. This CDR3 has 14 residues.

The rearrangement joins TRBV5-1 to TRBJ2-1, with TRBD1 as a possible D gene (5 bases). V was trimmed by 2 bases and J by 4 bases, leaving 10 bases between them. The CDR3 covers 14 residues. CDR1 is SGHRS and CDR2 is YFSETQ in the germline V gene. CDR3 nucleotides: TGCGCCAGCAGCTTACGGACAAAATACAATGAGCAGTTCTTC. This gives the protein CASSLRTKYNEQFF.

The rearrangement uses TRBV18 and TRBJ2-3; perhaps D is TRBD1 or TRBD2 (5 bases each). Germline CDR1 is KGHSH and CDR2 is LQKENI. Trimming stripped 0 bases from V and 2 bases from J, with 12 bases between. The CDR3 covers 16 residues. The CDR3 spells CASSPPVRGDTDTQYF. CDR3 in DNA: TGTGCCAGCTCACCACCGGTAAGGGGAGACACAGATACGCAGTATTTT.

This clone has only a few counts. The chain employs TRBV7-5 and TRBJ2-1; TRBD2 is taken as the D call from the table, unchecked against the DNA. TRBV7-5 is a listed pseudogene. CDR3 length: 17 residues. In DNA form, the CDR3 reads TGTGCCAGCAGCTTGCGCTCCGGGACTAGCGGGGGGAATGAGCAGTTCTTC. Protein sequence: CASSLRSGTSGGNEQFF.

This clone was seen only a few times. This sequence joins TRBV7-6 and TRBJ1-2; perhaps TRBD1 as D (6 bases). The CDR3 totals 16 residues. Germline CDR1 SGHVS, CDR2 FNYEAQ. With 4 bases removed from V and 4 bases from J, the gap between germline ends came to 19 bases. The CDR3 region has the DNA TGTGCCAGCAGCTCAGAACAGGGAGAGGGCGGCTATGGCTACACCTTC. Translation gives CASSSEQGEGGYGYTF.

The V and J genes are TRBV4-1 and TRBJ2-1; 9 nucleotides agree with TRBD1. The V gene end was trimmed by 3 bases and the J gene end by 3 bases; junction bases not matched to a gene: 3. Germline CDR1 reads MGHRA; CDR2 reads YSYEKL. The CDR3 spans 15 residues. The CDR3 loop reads CASSHPDRGYNEQFF. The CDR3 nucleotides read TGCGCCAGCAGCCACCCGGACAGGGGCTACAATGAGCAGTTCTTC.

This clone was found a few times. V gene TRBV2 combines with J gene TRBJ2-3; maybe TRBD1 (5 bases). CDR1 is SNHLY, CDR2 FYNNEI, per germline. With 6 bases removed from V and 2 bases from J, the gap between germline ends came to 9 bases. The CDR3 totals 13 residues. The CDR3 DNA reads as TGTGCCAGCAGCCCGACAGCCACAGATACGCAGTATTTT. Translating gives CASSPTATDTQYF. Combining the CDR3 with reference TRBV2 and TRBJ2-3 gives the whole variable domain EPEVTQTPSHQVTQMGQEVILRCVPISNHLYFYWYRQILGQKVEFLVSFYNNEISEKSEIFDDQFSVERPDGSNFTLKIRSTKLEDSAMYFCASSPTATDTQYFGPGTRLTVL.

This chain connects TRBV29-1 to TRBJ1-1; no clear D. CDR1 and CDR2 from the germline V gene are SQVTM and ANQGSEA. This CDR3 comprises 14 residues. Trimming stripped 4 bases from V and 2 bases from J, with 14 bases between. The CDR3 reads CSVGGASDNTEAFF. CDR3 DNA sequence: TGCAGCGTTGGGGGTGCCAGCGACAACACTGAAGCTTTCTTT.

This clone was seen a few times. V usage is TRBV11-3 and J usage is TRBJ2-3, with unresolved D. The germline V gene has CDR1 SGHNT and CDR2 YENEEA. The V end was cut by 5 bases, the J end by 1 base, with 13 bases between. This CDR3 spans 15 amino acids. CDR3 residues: CASSPDSLGTDTQYF. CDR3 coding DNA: TGTGCCAGCAGCCCTGACTCCCTAGGCACAGATACGCAGTATTTT.

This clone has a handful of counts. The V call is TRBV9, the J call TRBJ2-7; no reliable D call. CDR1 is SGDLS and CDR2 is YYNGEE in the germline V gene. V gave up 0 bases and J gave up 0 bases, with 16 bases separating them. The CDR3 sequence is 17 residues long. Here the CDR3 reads CASSVGLDIDFSYEQYF. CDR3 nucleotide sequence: TGTGCCAGCAGCGTAGGGTTGGATATTGATTTCTCCTACGAGCAGTACTTC.

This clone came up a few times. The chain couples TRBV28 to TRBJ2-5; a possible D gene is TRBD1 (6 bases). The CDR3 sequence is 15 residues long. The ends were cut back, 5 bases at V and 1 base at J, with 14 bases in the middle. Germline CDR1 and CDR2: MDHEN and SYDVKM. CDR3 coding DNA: TGTGCCAGCAGTGTTCCGGGACATCCCCAAGAGACCCAGTACTTC. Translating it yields CASSVPGHPQETQYF.

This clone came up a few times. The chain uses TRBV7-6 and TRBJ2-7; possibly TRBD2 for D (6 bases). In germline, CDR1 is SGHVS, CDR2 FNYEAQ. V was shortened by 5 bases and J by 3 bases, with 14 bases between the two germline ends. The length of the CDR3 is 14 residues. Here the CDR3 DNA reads TGTGCCAGCAGCCCCGACGGGGGAAACTACGAGCAGTACTTC. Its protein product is CASSPDGGNYEQYF.

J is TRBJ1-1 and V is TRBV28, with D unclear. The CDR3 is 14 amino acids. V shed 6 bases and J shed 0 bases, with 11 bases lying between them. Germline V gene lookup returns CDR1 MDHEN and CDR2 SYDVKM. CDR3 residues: CASRNSGVNTEAFF. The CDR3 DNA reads TGTGCCAGCAGAAACTCGGGTGTGAACACTGAAGCTTTCTTT.

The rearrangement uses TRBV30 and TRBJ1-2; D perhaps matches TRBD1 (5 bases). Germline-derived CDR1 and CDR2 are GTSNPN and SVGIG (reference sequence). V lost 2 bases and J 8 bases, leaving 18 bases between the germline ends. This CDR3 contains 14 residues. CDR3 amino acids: CAWSTGTGRSGYTF. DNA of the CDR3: TGTGCCTGGAGTACCGGGACGGGACGTTCGGGCTACACCTTC.

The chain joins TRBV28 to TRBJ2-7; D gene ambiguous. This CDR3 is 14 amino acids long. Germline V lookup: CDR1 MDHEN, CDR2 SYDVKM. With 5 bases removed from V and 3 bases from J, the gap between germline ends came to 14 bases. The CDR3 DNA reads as TGTGCCAGCAGTCTTAACTTCGTGGTCTACGAGCAGTACTTC. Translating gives CASSLNFVVYEQYF.

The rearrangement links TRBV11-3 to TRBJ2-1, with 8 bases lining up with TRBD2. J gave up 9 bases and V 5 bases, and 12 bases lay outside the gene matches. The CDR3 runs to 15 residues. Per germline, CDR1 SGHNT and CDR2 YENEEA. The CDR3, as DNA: TGTGCCAGCAGCCCTAGGGGACTAGATGGTAGTGAGCAGTTCTTC. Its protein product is CASSPRGLDGSEQFF.

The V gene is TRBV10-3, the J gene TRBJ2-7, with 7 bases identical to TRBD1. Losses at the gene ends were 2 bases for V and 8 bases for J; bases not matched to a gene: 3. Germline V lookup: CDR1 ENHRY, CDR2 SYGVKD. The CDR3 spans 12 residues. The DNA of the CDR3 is TGTGCCATCAGTGAGCCGGGACAGCAGCAGTACTTC. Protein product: CAISEPGQQQYF.

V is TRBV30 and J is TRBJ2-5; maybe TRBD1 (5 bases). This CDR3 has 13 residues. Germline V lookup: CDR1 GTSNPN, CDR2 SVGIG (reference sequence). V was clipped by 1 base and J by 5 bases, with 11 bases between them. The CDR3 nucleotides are TGTGCCTGGAGTGGTGGGGCCGGGGAGACCCAGTACTTC. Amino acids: CAWSGGAGETQYF.

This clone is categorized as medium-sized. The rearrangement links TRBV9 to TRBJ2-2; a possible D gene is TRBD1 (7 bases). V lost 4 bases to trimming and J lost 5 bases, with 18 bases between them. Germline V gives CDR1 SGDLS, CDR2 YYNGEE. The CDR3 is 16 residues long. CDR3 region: CASSPRDRAGTGELFF. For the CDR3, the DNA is TGTGCCAGCAGCCCCCGAGACAGGGCGGGGACCGGGGAGCTGTTTTTT. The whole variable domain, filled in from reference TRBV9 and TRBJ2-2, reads DSGVTQTPKHLITATGQRVTLRCSPRSGDLSVYWYQQSLDQGLQFLIQYYNGEERAKGNILERFSAQQFPDLHSELNLSSLELGDSALYFCASSPRDRAGTGELFFGEGSRLTVL.

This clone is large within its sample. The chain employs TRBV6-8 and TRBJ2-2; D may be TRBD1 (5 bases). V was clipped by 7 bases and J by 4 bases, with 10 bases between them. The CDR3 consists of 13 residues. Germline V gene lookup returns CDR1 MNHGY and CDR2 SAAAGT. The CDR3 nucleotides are TGTGCCAGCATGCAGGGCGGCACCGGGGAGCTGTTTTTT. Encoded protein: CASMQGGTGELFF.

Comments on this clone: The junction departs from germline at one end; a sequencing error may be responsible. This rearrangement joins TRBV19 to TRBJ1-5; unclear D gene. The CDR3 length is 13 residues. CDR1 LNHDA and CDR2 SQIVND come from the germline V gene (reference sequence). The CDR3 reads CVSSASWAQPQHF. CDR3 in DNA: TGTGTCAGTAGTGCCAGCTGGGCTCAGCCCCAGCATTTT.

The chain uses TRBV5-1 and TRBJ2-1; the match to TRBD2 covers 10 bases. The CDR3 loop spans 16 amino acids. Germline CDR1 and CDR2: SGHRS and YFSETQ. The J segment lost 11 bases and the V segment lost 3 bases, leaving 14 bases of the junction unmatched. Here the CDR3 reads CASSSDGTSAPNKQFF. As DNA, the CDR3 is TGCGCCAGCAGCTCGGACGGGACTAGCGCTCCTAATAAGCAGTTCTTC.

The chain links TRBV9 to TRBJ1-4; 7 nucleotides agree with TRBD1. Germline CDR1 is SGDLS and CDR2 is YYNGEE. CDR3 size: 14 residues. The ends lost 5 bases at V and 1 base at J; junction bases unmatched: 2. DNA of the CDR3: TGTGCCAGCAGTTACAGGGGAACTAATGAAAAACTGTTTTTT. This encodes CASSYRGTNEKLFF.

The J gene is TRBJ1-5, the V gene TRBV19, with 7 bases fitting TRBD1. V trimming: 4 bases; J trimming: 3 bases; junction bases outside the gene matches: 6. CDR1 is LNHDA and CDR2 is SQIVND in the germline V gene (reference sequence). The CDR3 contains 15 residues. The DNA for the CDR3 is TGTGCCAGTAGTACACAGGGGTCTCACAATCAGCCCCAGCATTTT. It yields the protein CASSTQGSHNQPQHF.